The clone carrying this T cell receptor (beta chain) appeared a few times. Its matching antigen is unknown. This record comes from a study of blood T cells in healthy people across ages. Whole-study context: About one barcoded beta molecule per two T cells came from capture by template switching. Study-level findings and limits: Older individuals had lower TCR beta diversity per million T cells (the decline was roughly linear).

A J-beta primer mix and a sample-barcoded 5' primer were used in a second PCR of roughly 6 to 12 cycles. TCRdb redid the calling of the 5' RACE reads with MiXCR, one entry per CDR3 protein. The data show around 500,000 distinct CDR3 sequences, about 26% seen once. This CDR3 has 14 residues. V lost 6 bases, J lost 4 bases, and 15 bases lay in between. Looked up from germline, CDR1 is SEHNR and CDR2 is FQNEAQ (reference sequence). These data were also reused for a study on T cells of mothers and their children. As that study records: Biologically related mothers and children overlapped slightly more than unrelated pairs, a non-significant difference.

Sequencing used blood. The clonotype originates from a boy aged 2 to 10 in good health. The V and J genes are TRBV7-9 and TRBJ1-2; D not resolved. The CDR3 reads CASREEGSTYGYTF. DNA for the CDR3: TGTGCCAGCAGGGAAGAAGGCAGCACCTATGGCTACACCTTC. The whole variable domain, remainder taken from reference TRBV7-9 and TRBJ1-2, is DTGVSQNPRHKITKRGQNVTFRCDPISEHNRLYWYRQTLGQGPEFLTYFQNEAQLEKSRLLSDRFSAERPKGSFSTLEIQRTEQGDSAMYLCASREEGSTYGYTFGSGTRLTVV.